This TCR beta chain was recorded in a study of T cells in Graves' hyperthyroidism and ophthalmopathy. CDR1 and CDR2 from the germline V gene are DFQATT and SNEGSKA (reference sequence). The CDR3 has 15 amino acids. Trimming shortened V by 1 base and J by 0 bases, and 10 bases separated the two germline ends. Uncontrolled infections, other autoimmune diseases, pregnancy or lactation led to exclusion of patients. RNA transcripts provided the source from which TCR beta CDR3 regions were amplified. A set of HTBI primers served as the primers for a first-round RT-PCR of the TCR CDR3. TCRdb recomputed calls from the multiplex PCR reads with MiXCR, one row per CDR3 protein. There are fewer than 600,000 distinct CDR3 sequences in the sample; roughly an eighth occur only once, and 17% lies in the top ten. This clonotype was observed many times.

The material sequenced was blood. The sequence came from a woman between 18 and 29 years old with Graves' hyperthyroidism. This chain connects TRBV20-1 to TRBJ2-1; maybe TRBD2 (5 bases). Here the CDR3 reads CSARVAGDSYNEQFF. DNA for the CDR3: TGCAGTGCTAGAGTTGCGGGCGACTCCTACAATGAGCAGTTCTTC.